This TCR beta chain was sequenced for a study of T cell clonotyping in hematopoietic cell transplantation. In regard to this clone: Its antigen is still unknown.

Described time point: recipient sample about 28 days before transplant, after cytoreduction. Recipient blood drawn about 28 days pretransplant and days 30, 100, 180 after. The repertoire was sequenced with immunoSEQ multiplex PCR; TCRdb's copy has only in-frame clones and lacks some. The table has about 69,000 clones, 96% seen once. Broader study findings: No sorting was done, leaving CD4 and CD8 contributions mixed.

The sequence came from a woman in her forties or fifties with acute myeloid leukemia. Some clones in this sample may be carry-over from other donors' samples. Sequencing used peripheral blood mononuclear cells, obtained before stem cell transplant.

CDR3 nucleotide sequence: TGTGCCAGCAGCGGGGGCACAGATACGCAGTATTTT. Translating it yields CASSGGTDTQYF. This chain links TRBV5-6 with TRBJ2-3; no clear D. The CDR3 is 12 residues long. CDR1 and CDR2 (germline): SGHDT, YYEEEE. Trimming removed 4 bases from V and 1 base from J, with 4 bases in between.